The clone carrying this T cell receptor (beta chain) was detected a few times. Its specificity is not known. These data come from a study of cytomegalovirus exposure and HLA in healthy donors. Overall study findings and caveats: Equally common other TCR beta chains were less clonally expanded than HLA-associated ones, a later analysis found. In vitro, a few CMV-associated chains proved specific for CMV antigens. CMV serostatus was the only immune exposure information that was available.

The primer mix had 60 Vbeta and 13 Jbeta primers. The repertoire was sequenced with immunoSEQ multiplex PCR; TCRdb's copy has only in-frame clones and lacks some. The sample shows over 200,000 clones, around 89% of them seen only once. The CDR3 has 14 residues. Looked up from germline, CDR1 is SGHDT and CDR2 is YYEEEE. The V gene end was trimmed by 6 bases and the J gene end by 4 bases; junction bases not matched to a gene: 3. This clonotype was sampled from a woman aged 18-29 years in good health and CMV-seronegative. Sequenced sample: PBMCs. The chain is built from TRBV5-6 and TRBJ2-1; 11 nucleotides align to TRBD2. This CDR3 reads CASNLAGGYNEQFF. The CDR3 region has the DNA TGTGCCAGCAACCTAGCGGGGGGTTACAATGAGCAGTTCTTC.